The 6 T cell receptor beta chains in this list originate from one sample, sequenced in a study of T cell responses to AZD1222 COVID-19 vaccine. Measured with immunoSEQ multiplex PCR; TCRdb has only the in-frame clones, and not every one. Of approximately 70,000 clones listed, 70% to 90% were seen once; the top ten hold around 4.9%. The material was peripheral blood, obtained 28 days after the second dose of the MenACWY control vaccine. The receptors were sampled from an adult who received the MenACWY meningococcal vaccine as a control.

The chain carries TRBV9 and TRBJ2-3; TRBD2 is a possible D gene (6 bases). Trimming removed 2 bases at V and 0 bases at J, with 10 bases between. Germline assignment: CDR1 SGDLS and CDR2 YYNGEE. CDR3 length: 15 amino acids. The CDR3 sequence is CASSVSGASTDTQYF. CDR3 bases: TGTGCCAGCAGCGTTAGCGGAGCAAGCACAGATACGCAGTATTTT.

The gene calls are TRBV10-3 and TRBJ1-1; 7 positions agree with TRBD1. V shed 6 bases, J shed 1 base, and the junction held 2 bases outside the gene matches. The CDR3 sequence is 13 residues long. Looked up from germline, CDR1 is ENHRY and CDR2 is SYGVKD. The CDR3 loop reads CAISRTGNTEAFF. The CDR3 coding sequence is TGTGCCATCAGCCGGACAGGGAACACTGAAGCTTTCTTT.

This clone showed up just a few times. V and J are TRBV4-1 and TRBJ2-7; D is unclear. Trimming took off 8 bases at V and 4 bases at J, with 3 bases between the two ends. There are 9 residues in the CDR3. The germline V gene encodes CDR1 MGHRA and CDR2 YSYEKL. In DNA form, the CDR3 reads TGCGCCAGCGGATACGAGCAGTACTTC. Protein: CASGYEQYF.

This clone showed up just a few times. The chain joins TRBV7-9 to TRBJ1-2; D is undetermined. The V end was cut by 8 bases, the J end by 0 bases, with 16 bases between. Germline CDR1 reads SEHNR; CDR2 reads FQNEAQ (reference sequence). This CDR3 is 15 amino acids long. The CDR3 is CASLPRGSTNYGYTF. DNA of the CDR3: TGTGCCAGCCTCCCGCGAGGTTCGACTAACTATGGCTACACCTTC.

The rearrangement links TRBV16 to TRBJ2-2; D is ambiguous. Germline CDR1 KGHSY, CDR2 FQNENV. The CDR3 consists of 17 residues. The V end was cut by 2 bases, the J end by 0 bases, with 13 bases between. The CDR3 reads CASSQQLPGSNTGELFF. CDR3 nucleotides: TGTGCCAGCAGCCAACAATTGCCGGGTTCGAACACCGGGGAGCTGTTTTTT.

The CDR3 protein is CASSQVRGGGTDTQYF. As DNA, the CDR3 is TGTGCCAGCAGCCAAGTTCGTGGGGGGGGCACAGATACGCAGTATTTT. The rearrangement joins TRBV3-1 (or the pseudogene TRBV3-2) to TRBJ2-3; 7 bases are shared with TRBD2. This CDR3 comprises 16 residues. Germline V CDR1 and CDR2: LGHDT, YNNKEL (reference sequence). After removal of 1 base from V and 1 base from J, the junction contained 5 bases not matched to a gene.